The entry below gives a single TCR beta chain sequence along with its context. No antigen is known for it. Trimming cost V 1 base and J 6 bases; bases outside gene matches: 3. CDR1 MNHEY and CDR2 SVGAGI come from the germline V gene. The CDR3 contains 15 residues. The sample belongs to a study of cytomegalovirus exposure and HLA in healthy donors. Study-wide context: Of all 400 or so donors who were genotyped, about 80% belonged to the Caucasian-associated ancestry cluster.

With 60 Vbeta and 13 Jbeta primers, the PCR was carried out. Original handling: About 11 million of the 75 million to 95 million unique TCR beta chains counted in a later analysis were shared. Using immunoSEQ multiplex PCR, the repertoire was profiled, and TCRdb retains in-frame clones only, with some absent. V and J calls plus clone size are reproduced from that table; the DNA served to infer D and trimming. The sample has 90,000 to 130,000 clones, approximately 83% seen once. Study-level findings and limits: Most TCR sequences showed up rarely, but some public TCRs showed up in many donors. Association with HLA alleles at 0.05 false discovery rate was found for 17,000 or so TCR beta sequences in a later analysis.

Material for sequencing was PBMCs. The source is a man aged 35 to 55 in good health and CMV-seronegative. The J gene is TRBJ2-2, the V gene TRBV6-5; 9 bases agree with TRBD1. The CDR3 DNA reads as TGTGCCAGCAGTTACTTACAGGGGGCGCCCGGGGAGCTGTTTTTT. Translation: CASSYLQGAPGELFF.